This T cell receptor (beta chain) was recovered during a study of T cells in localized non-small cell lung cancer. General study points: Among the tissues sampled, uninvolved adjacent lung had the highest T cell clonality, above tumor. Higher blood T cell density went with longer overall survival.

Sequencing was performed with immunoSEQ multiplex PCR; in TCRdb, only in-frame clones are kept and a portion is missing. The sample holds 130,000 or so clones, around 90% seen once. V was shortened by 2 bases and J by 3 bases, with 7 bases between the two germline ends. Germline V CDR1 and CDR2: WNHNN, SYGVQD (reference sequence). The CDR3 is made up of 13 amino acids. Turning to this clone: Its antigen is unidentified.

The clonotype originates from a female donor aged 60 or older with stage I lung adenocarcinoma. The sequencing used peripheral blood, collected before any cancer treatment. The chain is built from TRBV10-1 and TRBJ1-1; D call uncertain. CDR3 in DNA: TGCGCCAGCAGTGAGAGGTGGGACACTGAAGCTTTCTTT. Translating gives CASSERWDTEAFF.